This TCR beta chain emerged from a study of blood T cell dynamics during melanoma immunotherapy. V dropped 0 bases and J dropped 3; count of bases not matched to a gene: 5. The CDR3 length is 15 residues. CDR1 SQVTM and CDR2 ANQGSEA come from the germline V gene. Only in-frame clones appear in the TCRdb table, and some are missing; sequencing was by immunoSEQ multiplex PCR. The profile shows more than 13,000 clones, roughly 85% of them singletons. Time point defined: week 3, after first cycle of checkpoint inhibitor. The receptor comes from a human donor with melanoma. V is TRBV29-1 and J is TRBJ2-7; 10 positions agree with TRBD2. The material sequenced was blood, taken from a patient treated with checkpoint blockade. CDR3 loop: CSVEDQSSGSYEQYF. CDR3 DNA: TGCAGCGTTGAAGACCAGTCTAGCGGGAGCTACGAGCAGTACTTC.